A few counts support the clone carrying this T cell receptor beta chain. This sample was taken from a study of early T cells in non-severe SARS-CoV-2 infection. TCRdb independently ran MiXCR on the 5' RACE reads; one entry per CDR3 protein. This sample has about 80,000 distinct CDR3 sequences, with 12% found just once. CDR1 and CDR2 (germline): LGHNA, YNFKEQ. Deletions cut 1 base from V and 6 bases from J, with 9 bases between. This CDR3 is 14 amino acids long. Material: whole blood, obtained at baseline. This sequence was found in an adult who was a healthcare worker with PCR-confirmed SARS-CoV-2 infection or an uninfected control (not recorded which). The donor label of this sample is uncertain. J is TRBJ2-2 and V is TRBV4-2; D remains ambiguous. The CDR3 loop is CASSQGPRAGELFF. DNA for the CDR3: TGTGCCAGCAGCCAAGGACCGAGAGCCGGGGAGCTGTTTTTT.